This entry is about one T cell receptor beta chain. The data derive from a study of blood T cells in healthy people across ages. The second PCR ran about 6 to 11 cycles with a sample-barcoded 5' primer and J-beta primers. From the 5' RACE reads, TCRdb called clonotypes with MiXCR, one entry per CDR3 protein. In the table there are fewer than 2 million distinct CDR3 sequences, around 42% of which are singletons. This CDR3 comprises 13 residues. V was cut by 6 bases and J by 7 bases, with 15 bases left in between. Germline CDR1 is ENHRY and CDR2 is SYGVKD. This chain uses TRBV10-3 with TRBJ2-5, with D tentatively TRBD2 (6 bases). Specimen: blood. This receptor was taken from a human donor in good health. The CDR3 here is CAISEGRDGTQYF. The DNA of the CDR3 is TGTGCCATCAGCGAGGGGCGGGATGGGACCCAGTACTTC.